The 27 T cell receptor beta chains below come from one sample, sequenced in a study of shared clonotypes between healthy human individuals. Some clones are missing from TCRdb's copy, which holds only in-frame ones; the method was immunoSEQ multiplex PCR. In the table there are over 750,000 clones, roughly 96% of which are singletons. Naive-designated CD8 cells lacked CD45RO, were positively enriched for CCR7, and omitted terminally differentiated effector memory CD45RA+ cells. Sequenced sample: naive CD8+ T cells sorted from blood. The receptors shown here come from a young man in good health.

This rearrangement joins TRBV11-2 to TRBJ2-1; D may be TRBD1 (7 bases). CDR3 length: 15 amino acids. Trimming took off 6 bases at V and 7 bases at J, with 19 bases between the two ends. Germline V lookup: CDR1 SGHAT, CDR2 FQNNGV. The CDR3 nucleotides read TGTGCCAGCAGTCACAGGGGAGGCTGGCAGAATGAGCAGTTCTTC. It translates to CASSHRGGWQNEQFF. Supplemented by reference TRBV11-2 and TRBJ2-1, the full variable domain reads EAGVAQSPRYKIIEKRQSVAFWCNPISGHATLYWYQQILGQGPKLLIQFQNNGVVDDSQLPKDRFSAERLKGVDSTLKIQPAKLEDSAVYLCASSHRGGWQNEQFFGPGTRLTVL.

The chain combines TRBV13 with TRBJ1-2; D is unresolved. V dropped 0 bases and J dropped 4 bases, with 9 bases sitting between them. The V gene's germline CDR1 is PRHDT and CDR2 FYEKMQ (reference sequence). This CDR3 has 14 residues. CDR3 residues: CASSLGGAPYGYTF. The CDR3 DNA sequence: TGTGCCAGCAGCTTAGGGGGAGCACCCTATGGCTACACCTTC.

The chain links TRBV4-3 to TRBJ1-2; D uncertain. From germline, CDR1 is LGHNA and CDR2 YSLEER. Trimming took off 1 base at V and 6 bases at J, with 18 bases between the two ends. The CDR3 sequence is 16 residues long. CDR3 in DNA: TGCGCCAGCAGCCAAGTCGGAAACGGGCAGGTTGATGGCTACACCTTC. Amino acids: CASSQVGNGQVDGYTF.

The V and J genes are TRBV9 and TRBJ2-3; weak D call: TRBD2 (6 bases). Trimming shortened V by 6 bases and J by 3 bases, and 17 bases separated the two germline ends. The CDR3 runs to 15 residues. Germline V gene lookup returns CDR1 SGDLS and CDR2 YYNGEE. In nucleotides, the CDR3 is TGTGCCAGCACCCGGACTCCGGAGGGAACAGATACGCAGTATTTT. It translates to CASTRTPEGTDTQYF.

The gene calls are TRBV10-1 and TRBJ2-1; 7 bases line up with TRBD2. This CDR3 contains 15 residues. Losses at the gene ends were 0 bases for V and 10 bases for J; bases not matched to a gene: 9. The germline V gene has CDR1 WNHNN and CDR2 SYGVQD (reference sequence). The CDR3 nucleotides are TGCGCCAGCAGTGAGTCGGCGGGACTACCTTCCGAGCAGTTCTTC. Translation gives CASSESAGLPSEQFF.

This sequence joins TRBV13 and TRBJ2-1; D may be TRBD1 or TRBD2 (5 bases each). Looked up from germline, CDR1 is PRHDT and CDR2 is FYEKMQ (reference sequence). V gave up 1 base and J gave up 3 bases, with 10 bases separating them. This CDR3 has 15 residues. CDR3 in DNA: TGTGCCAGCAGCTTAGCGGGGCGTAACTACAATGAGCAGTTCTTC. Translating gives CASSLAGRNYNEQFF.

In this sample, this clone turned up once. This rearrangement joins TRBV29-1 to TRBJ2-7, with no clear D. CDR1 is SQVTM and CDR2 is ANQGSEA in the germline V gene. V lost 4 bases to trimming and J lost 3 bases, with 7 bases between them. CDR3 size: 11 residues. The CDR3 protein is CSVVYLYEQYF. Written as DNA, the CDR3 is TGCAGCGTTGTGTACCTCTACGAGCAGTACTTC.

This chain links TRBV29-1 with TRBJ1-1, with D possibly being TRBD1 (5 bases). Germline lookup yields CDR1 SQVTM and CDR2 ANQGSEA. V was cut by 0 bases and J by 10 bases, with 18 bases left in between. This CDR3 contains 14 residues. CDR3 nucleotide sequence: TGCAGCGTTGAAGACACAGTGGTGCCGGGGGGAGCTTTCTTT. This translates into CSVEDTVVPGGAFF.

This sequence joins TRBV13 and TRBJ2-1; the D gene is possibly TRBD2 (5 bases). Germline CDR1 is PRHDT and CDR2 is FYEKMQ (reference sequence). This CDR3 spans 12 amino acids. V was trimmed by 5 bases and J by 6 bases, leaving 8 bases between them. In DNA, the CDR3 is TGTGCCAGCAGCGTCAGCGGCAATGAGCAGTTCTTC. Protein: CASSVSGNEQFF.

This chain uses TRBV19 with TRBJ2-1, with 13 bases identical to TRBD2. This CDR3 is 15 amino acids long. The germline gives CDR1 LNHDA, CDR2 SQIVND (reference sequence). Trimming cost V 5 bases and J 6 bases; bases outside gene matches: 4. The CDR3 reads CASSAGTSGVNEQFF. CDR3 nucleotides: TGTGCCAGTAGTGCAGGGACTAGCGGGGTCAATGAGCAGTTCTTC.

The chain couples TRBV27 to TRBJ1-2; maybe TRBD1 (5 bases). The germline CDR1 and CDR2 sequences are MNHEY and SMNVEV (reference sequence). With 0 bases removed from V and 7 bases from J, the gap between germline ends came to 12 bases. The CDR3 consists of 14 residues. CDR3 in DNA: TGTGCCAGCAGTTTATCACGGGGCGCGGGTGGCTACACCTTC. Protein: CASSLSRGAGGYTF.

The chain recombines TRBV5-1 with TRBJ2-1; D uncertain. Germline CDR1 and CDR2: SGHRS and YFSETQ. V lost 1 base, J lost 9 bases, and 5 bases lay in between. The CDR3 covers 11 residues. This CDR3 reads CASSLSTEQFF. Written as DNA, the CDR3 is TGCGCCAGCAGCTTGTCCACTGAGCAGTTCTTC.

The chain joins TRBV27 to TRBJ2-7, with D perhaps TRBD1 (5 bases). The CDR3 sequence is 15 residues long. V lost 2 bases, J lost 1 base, and 12 bases lay in between. Germline-derived CDR1 and CDR2 are MNHEY and SMNVEV (reference sequence). The CDR3 DNA reads TGTGCCAGCAGTTTAAAAGGGGCCCCTTCCTACGAGCAGTACTTC. It encodes CASSLKGAPSYEQYF.

The chain employs TRBV11-2 and TRBJ2-7; TRBD2 aligns across 13 bases. Trimming at V came to 3 bases and at J to 5 bases, leaving 4 bases not matched to a gene. CDR1 SGHAT and CDR2 FQNNGV come from the germline V gene. The CDR3 is made up of 15 amino acids. CDR3 sequence: CASSFGLAGVDEQYF. CDR3 bases: TGTGCCAGCAGCTTCGGACTAGCGGGAGTCGACGAGCAGTACTTC.

This clone was counted once. The chain links TRBV5-8 to TRBJ2-7, with D possibly called TRBD1 or TRBD2 (5 bases each). From germline, CDR1 is SGHTS and CDR2 YDEGEE. V dropped 5 bases and J dropped 7 bases, with 19 bases sitting between them. This CDR3 is 14 amino acids long. In DNA form, the CDR3 reads TGTGCCAGCAGATTTGCCGGGGCCCGTGGAGAGCAGTACTTC. This codes for CASRFAGARGEQYF.

The chain employs TRBV5-4 and TRBJ1-5; D is unclear. This CDR3 contains 16 residues. V was pared by 5 bases and J by 5 bases, with 20 bases between. Germline V CDR1 and CDR2: SGHNT, YYREEE (reference sequence). CDR3 loop: CASSKDIAVRHQPQHF. CDR3 nucleotide sequence: TGTGCCAGCAGTAAAGACATAGCCGTTCGTCATCAGCCCCAGCATTTT.

The chain combines TRBV6-6 with TRBJ2-7, with D perhaps being TRBD1 or TRBD2 (5 bases each). The CDR3 extends over 15 amino acids. The germline CDR1 and CDR2 sequences are MNHNY and SVGAGI (reference sequence). V lost 2 bases, J lost 0 bases, and 11 bases lay in between. Written as DNA, the CDR3 is TGTGCCAGCAGTTACACGGGGCTCGACTCCTACGAGCAGTACTTC. The encoded protein is CASSYTGLDSYEQYF.

The chain links TRBV4-1 to TRBJ1-5, with a possible D match to TRBD1 (5 bases). Germline V CDR1 and CDR2: MGHRA, YSYEKL. V lost 1 base and J lost 3, with 10 bases in between. The CDR3 runs to 15 residues. This CDR3 reads CASSQVTGPNQPQHF. DNA for the CDR3: TGCGCCAGCAGCCAAGTAACAGGTCCCAATCAGCCCCAGCATTTT.

V gene TRBV9 combines with J gene TRBJ1-5; 8 bases fit TRBD1. The V gene's germline CDR1 is SGDLS and CDR2 YYNGEE. This CDR3 has 14 amino acids. J gave up 7 bases and V 4 bases, and 7 bases lay outside the gene matches. In DNA form, the CDR3 reads TGTGCCAGCAGCCGTACAGGGGGGAGGCAGCCCCAGCATTTT. Protein product: CASSRTGGRQPQHF.

This chain links TRBV5-1 with TRBJ2-1, with 7 nucleotides matching TRBD1. CDR1 and CDR2 (germline): SGHRS, YFSETQ. The CDR3 totals 17 residues. V lost 1 base and J lost 2; bases outside the gene matches: 9. CDR3 protein: CASSLTFIRGPYNEQFF. The CDR3 coding sequence is TGCGCCAGCAGCTTGACTTTTATAAGGGGGCCCTACAATGAGCAGTTCTTC.

The rearrangement uses TRBV30 and TRBJ2-4; no reliable D call. V lost 6 bases and J lost 7, with 13 bases in between. Germline V lookup: CDR1 GTSNPN, CDR2 SVGIG (reference sequence). The CDR3 length is 12 residues. In nucleotides, the CDR3 is TGTGCCTGTAACCTGGACGGGAACATTCAGTACTTC. It translates to CACNLDGNIQYF.

The chain carries TRBV4-1 and TRBJ2-1; D is unclear. The germline V and J ends were trimmed by 4 bases and 0 bases, with 7 bases remaining between them. Germline lookup yields CDR1 MGHRA and CDR2 YSYEKL. This CDR3 comprises 14 residues. The CDR3 nucleotides read TGCGCCAGCAGCCGTGGTAGCTCCTACAATGAGCAGTTCTTC. This codes for CASSRGSSYNEQFF.

The chain carries TRBV5-1 and TRBJ2-1; 7 bases map to TRBD1. This CDR3 is built from 13 residues. Germline V gene lookup returns CDR1 SGHRS and CDR2 YFSETQ. With 5 bases clipped from V and 4 bases from J, the junction kept 3 bases outside the gene matches. CDR3 sequence reads: CASRWDSYNEQFF. CDR3 coding DNA: TGCGCCAGCAGATGGGACAGTTACAATGAGCAGTTCTTC.

The J gene is TRBJ2-7, the V gene TRBV7-2, with TRBD2 identical over 7 bases. The V segment lost 8 bases and the J segment 2 bases; nucleotides outside the gene matches: 3. Germline values: CDR1 SGHTA, CDR2 FQGNSA. The CDR3 is made up of 12 amino acids. Written as DNA, the CDR3 is TGTGCCAGCCGGCGGGAGCCCTACGAGCAGTACTTC. Translating it yields CASRREPYEQYF.

This chain links TRBV7-2 with TRBJ2-3, with 8 bases lining up with TRBD1. This CDR3 region has 15 residues. Germline CDR1 and CDR2: SGHTA and FQGNSA. With V trimmed by 4 bases and J by 3 bases, 6 bases remained unmatched. CDR3 DNA: TGTGCCAGCAGCTCGCCCCGGACAGGGACAGATACGCAGTATTTT. This gives the protein CASSSPRTGTDTQYF.

This chain joins TRBV10-1 and TRBJ2-7, with no clear D. The germline CDR1 and CDR2 sequences are WNHNN and SYGVQD (reference sequence). The CDR3 runs 15 residues. V lost 0 bases to trimming and J lost 3 bases, with 12 bases between them. CDR3: CASSESRGLSYEQYF. CDR3 nucleotides: TGCGCCAGCAGTGAGTCTCGAGGATTAAGCTACGAGCAGTACTTC.

This chain's CDR3 is CASSARPTYEQYF. Written as DNA, the CDR3 is TGTGCCAGCAGCGCCCGCCCGACCTACGAGCAGTACTTC. The chain recombines TRBV7-8 with TRBJ2-7, with unresolved D. Trimming took off 5 bases at V and 2 bases at J, with 10 bases between the two ends. CDR1 is SGHVS, CDR2 FQNEAQ, per germline. CDR3 length: 13 amino acids.